This paragraph covers one TCR beta chain sequence. Its target is unknown. Clones were read by immunoSEQ multiplex PCR, and TCRdb kept only the in-frame ones, dropping some. In the table there are approximately 100,000 clones, 80% to 90% of which are singletons. This sample is drawn from a study of T cell responses to AZD1222 COVID-19 vaccine. The study's findings and limits: Sampled repertoires all dated from after the peak T cell response. Donors skewed white British and female; clonal diversity was possibly underestimated. Among spike-specific TCRs, nearly half reportedly target unmutated variant regions.

This specimen was peripheral blood, taken 28 days after the second AZD1222 dose. The receptor was derived from an adult who received the AZD1222 COVID-19 vaccine.

CDR3: CASRWQGGYTF. The CDR3 coding sequence is TGTGCCAGCAGATGGCAGGGAGGCTACACCTTC. The chain uses TRBV7-2 and TRBJ1-2; the D gene is possibly TRBD1 (5 bases). The ends were cut back, 6 bases at V and 8 bases at J, with 10 bases in the middle. There are 11 residues in the CDR3. Germline V gene sequence: CDR1 SGHTA, CDR2 FQGNSA.